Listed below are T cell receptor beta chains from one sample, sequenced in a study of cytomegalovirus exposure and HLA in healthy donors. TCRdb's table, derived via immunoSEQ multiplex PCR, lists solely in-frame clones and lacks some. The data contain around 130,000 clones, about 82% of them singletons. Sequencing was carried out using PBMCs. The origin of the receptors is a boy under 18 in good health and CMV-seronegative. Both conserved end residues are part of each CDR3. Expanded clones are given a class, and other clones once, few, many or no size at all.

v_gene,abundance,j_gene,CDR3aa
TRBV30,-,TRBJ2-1,CAWNRDSSNGQFF
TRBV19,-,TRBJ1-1,CASSKVDNTEAFF
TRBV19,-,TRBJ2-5,CASSIQGRETQYF
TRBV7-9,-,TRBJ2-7,CASIPLAGLEQYF
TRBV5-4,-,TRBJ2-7,CASSLGGSGTYEQYF
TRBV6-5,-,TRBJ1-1,CASSYSTQANTEAFF
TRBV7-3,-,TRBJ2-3,CASSLPGRSAQYF
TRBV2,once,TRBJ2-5,CASSEVASTPETQYF
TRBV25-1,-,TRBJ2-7,CASSEETGGSYEQYF
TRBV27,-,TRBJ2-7,CASSSGTLGIYEQYF
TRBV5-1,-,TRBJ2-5,CASSSGLAGPQETQYF
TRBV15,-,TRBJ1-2,CATSRGDSYGYTF
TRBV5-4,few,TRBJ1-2,CASSLWTGANYGYTF
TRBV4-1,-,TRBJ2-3,CASSLYGLAGTTDTQYF
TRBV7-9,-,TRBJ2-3,CASSLGPSTDTQYF